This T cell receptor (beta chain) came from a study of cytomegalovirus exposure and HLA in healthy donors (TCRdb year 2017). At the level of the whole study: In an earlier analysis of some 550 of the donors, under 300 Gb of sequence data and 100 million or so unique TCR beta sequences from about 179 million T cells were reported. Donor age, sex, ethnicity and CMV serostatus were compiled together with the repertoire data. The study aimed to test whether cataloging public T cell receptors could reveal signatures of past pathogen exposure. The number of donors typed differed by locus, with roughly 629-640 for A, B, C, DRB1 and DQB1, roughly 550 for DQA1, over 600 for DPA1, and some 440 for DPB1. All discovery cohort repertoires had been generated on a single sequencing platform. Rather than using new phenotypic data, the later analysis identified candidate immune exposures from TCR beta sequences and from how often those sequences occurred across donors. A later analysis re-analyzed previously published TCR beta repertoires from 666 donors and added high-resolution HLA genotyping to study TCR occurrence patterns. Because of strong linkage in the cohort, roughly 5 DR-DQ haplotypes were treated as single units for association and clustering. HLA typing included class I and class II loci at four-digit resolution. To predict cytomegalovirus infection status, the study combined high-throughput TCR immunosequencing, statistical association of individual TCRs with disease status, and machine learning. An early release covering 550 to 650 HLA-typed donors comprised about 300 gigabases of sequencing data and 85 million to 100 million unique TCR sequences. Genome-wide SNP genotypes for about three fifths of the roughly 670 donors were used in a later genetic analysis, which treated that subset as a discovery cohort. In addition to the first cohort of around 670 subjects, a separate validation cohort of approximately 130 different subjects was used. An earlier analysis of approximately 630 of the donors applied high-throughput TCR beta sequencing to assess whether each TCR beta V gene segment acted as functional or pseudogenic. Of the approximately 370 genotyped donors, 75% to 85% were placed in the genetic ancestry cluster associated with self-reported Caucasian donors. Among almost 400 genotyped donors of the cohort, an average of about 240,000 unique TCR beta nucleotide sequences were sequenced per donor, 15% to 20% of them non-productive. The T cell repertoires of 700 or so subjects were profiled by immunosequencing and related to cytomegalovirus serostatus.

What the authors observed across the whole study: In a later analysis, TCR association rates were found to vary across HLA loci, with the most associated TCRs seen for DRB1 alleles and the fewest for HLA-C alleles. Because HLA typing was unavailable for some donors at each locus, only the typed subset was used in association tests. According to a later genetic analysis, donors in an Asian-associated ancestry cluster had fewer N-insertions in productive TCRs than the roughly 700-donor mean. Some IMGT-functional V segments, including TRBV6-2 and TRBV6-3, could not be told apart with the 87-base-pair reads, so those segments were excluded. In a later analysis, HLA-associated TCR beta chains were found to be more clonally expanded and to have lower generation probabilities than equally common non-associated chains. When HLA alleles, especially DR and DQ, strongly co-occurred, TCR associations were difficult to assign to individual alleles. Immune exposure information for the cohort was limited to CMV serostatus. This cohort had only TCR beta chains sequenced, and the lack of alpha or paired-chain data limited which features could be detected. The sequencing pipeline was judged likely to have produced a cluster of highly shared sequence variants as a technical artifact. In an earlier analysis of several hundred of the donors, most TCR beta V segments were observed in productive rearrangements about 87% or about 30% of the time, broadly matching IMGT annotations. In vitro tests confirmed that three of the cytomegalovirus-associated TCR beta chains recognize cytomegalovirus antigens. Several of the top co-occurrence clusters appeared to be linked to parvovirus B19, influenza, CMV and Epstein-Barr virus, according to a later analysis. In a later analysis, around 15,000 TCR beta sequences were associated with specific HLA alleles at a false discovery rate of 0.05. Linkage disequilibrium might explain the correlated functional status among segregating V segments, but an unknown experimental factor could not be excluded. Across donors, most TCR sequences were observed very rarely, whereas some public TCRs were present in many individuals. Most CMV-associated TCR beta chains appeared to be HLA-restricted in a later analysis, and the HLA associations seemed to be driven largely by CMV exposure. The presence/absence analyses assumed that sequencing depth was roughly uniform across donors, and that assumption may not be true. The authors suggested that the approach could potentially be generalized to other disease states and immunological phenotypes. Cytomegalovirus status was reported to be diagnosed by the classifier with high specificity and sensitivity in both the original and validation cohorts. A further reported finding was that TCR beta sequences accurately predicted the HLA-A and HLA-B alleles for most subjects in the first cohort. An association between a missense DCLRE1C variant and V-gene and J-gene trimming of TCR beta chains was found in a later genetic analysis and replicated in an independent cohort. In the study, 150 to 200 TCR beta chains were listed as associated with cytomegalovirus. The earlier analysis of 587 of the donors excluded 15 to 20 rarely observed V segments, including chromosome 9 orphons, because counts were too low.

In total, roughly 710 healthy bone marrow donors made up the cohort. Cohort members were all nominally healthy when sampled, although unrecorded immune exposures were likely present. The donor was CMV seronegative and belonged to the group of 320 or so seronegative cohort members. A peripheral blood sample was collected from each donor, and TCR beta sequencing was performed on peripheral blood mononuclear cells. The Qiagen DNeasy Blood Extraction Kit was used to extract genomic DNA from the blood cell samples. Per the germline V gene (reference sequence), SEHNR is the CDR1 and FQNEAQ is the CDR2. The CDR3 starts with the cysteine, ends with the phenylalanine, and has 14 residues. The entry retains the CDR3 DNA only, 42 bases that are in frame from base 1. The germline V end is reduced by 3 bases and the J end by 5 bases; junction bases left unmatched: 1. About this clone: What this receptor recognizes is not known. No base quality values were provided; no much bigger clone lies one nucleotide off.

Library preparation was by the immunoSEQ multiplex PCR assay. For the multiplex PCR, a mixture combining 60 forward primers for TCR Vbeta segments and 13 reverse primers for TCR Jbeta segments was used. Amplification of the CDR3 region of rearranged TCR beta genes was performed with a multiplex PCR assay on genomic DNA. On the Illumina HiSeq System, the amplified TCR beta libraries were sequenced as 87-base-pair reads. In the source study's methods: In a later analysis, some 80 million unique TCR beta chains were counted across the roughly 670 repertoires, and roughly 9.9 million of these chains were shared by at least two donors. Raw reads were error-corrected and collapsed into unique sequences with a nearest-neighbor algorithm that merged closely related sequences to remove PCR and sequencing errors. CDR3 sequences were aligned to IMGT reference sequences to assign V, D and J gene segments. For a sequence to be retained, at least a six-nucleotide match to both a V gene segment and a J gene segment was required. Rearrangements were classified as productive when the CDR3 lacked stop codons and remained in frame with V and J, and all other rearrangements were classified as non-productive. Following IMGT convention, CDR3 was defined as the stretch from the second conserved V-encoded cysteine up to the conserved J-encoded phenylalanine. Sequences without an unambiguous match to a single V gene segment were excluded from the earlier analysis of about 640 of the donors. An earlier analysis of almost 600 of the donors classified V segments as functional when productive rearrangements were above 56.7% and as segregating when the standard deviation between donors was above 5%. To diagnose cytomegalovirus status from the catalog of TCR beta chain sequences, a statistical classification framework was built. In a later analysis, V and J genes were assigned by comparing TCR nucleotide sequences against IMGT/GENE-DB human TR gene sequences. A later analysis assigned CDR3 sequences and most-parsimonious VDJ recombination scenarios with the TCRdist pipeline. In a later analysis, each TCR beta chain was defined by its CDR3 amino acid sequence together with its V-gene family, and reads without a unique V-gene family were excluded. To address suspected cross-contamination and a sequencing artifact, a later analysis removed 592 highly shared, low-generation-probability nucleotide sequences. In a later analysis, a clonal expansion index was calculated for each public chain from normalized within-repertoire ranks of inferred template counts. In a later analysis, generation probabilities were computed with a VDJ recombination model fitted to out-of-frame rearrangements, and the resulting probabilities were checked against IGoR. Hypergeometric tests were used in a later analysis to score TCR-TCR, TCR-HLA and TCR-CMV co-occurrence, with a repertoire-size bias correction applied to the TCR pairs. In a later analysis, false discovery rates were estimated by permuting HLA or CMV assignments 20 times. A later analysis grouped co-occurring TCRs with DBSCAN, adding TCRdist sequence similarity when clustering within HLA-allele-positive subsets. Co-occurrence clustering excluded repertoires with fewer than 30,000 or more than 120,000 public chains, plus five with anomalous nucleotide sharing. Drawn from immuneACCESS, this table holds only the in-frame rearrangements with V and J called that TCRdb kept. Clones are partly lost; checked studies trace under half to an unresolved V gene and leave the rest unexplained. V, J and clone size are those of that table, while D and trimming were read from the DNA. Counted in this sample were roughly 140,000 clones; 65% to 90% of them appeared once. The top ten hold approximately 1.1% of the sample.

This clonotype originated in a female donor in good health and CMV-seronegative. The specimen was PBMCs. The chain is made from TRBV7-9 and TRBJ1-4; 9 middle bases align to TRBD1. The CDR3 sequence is CASSFGQGNEKLFF. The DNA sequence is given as TGTGCCAGCAGCTTCGGACAGGGGAATGAAAAACTGTTTTTT.